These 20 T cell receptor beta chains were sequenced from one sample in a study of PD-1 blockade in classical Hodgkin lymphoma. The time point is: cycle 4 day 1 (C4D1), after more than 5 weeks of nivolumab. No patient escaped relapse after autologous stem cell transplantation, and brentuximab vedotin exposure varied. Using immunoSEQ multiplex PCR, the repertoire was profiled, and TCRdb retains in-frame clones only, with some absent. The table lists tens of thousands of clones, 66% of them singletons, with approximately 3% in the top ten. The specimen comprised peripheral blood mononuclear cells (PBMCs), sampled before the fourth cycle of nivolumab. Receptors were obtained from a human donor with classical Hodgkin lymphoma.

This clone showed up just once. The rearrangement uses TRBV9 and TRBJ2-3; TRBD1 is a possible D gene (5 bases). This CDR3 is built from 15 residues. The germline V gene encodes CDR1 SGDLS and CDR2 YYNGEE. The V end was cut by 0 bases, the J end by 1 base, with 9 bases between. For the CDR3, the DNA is TGTGCCAGCAGCGTAGTCCTGACAGGCACAGATACGCAGTATTTT. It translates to CASSVVLTGTDTQYF.

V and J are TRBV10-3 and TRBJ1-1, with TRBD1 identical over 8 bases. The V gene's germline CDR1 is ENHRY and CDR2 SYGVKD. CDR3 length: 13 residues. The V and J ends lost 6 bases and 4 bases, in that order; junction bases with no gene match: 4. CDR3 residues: CAISITGGTEAFF. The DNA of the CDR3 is TGTGCCATCAGCATAACAGGGGGCACTGAAGCTTTCTTT.

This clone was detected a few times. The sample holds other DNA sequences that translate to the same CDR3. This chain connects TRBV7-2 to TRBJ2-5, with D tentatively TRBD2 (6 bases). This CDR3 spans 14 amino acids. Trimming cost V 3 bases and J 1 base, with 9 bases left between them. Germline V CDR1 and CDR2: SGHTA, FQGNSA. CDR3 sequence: CASSLLAVQETQYF. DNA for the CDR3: TGTGCCAGCAGCTTGTTAGCGGTCCAAGAGACCCAGTACTTC.

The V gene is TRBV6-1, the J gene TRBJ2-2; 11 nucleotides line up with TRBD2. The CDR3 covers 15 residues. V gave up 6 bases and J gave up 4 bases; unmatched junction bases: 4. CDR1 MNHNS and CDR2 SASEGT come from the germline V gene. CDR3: CASRAGTSGTGELFF. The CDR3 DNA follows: TGTGCCAGCAGGGCCGGGACTAGCGGCACCGGGGAGCTGTTTTTT.

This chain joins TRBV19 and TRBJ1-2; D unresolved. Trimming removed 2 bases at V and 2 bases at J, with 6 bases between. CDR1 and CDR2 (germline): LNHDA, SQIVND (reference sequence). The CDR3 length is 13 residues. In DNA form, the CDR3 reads TGTGCCAGTAGTATACAGACCAACTATGGCTACACCTTC. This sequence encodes CASSIQTNYGYTF. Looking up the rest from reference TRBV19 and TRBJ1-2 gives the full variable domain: DGGITQSPKYLFRKEGQNVTLSCEQNLNHDAMYWYRQDPGQGLRLIYYSQIVNDFQKGDIAEGYSVSREKKESFPLTVTSAQKNPTAFYLCASSIQTNYGYTFGSGTRLTVV.

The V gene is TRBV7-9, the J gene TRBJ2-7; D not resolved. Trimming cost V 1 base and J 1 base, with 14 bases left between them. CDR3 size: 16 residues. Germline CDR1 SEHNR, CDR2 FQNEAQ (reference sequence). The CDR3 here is CASSLDSFLTSYEQYF. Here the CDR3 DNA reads TGTGCCAGCAGCTTAGATTCTTTTTTGACGTCCTACGAGCAGTACTTC.

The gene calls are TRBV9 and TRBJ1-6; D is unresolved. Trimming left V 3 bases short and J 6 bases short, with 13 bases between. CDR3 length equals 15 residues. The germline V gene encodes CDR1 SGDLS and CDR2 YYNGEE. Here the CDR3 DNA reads TGTGCCAGCAGCGCCTGGGAGTCTGGTAATTCACCCCTCCACTTT. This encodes CASSAWESGNSPLHF.

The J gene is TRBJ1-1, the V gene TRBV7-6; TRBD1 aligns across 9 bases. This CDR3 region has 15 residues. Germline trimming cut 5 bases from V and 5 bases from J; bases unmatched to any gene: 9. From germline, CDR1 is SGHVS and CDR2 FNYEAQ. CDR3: CASSGGQGLGTEAFF. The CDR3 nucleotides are TGTGCCAGCAGCGGAGGACAGGGGCTTGGGACTGAAGCTTTCTTT.

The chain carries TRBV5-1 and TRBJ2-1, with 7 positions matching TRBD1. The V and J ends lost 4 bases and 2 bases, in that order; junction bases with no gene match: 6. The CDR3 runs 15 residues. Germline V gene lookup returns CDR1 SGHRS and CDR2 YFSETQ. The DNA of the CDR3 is TGCGCCAGCAGCCCCGAGGGGGCCCCCTACAATGAGCAGTTCTTC. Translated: CASSPEGAPYNEQFF.

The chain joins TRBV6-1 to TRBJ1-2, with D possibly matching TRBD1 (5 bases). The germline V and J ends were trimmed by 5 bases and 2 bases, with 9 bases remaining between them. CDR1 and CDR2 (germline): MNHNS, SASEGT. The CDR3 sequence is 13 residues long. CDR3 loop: CASSPQGNYGYTF. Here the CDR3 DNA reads TGTGCCAGCAGTCCCCAGGGCAACTATGGCTACACCTTC.

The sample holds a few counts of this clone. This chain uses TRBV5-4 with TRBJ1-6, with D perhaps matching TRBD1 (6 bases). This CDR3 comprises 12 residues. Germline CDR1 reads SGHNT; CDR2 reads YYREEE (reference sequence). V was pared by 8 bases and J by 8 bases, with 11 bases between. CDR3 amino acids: CASRGLDSPLHF. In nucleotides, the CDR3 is TGTGCCAGTAGGGGGTTAGATTCACCCCTCCACTTT.

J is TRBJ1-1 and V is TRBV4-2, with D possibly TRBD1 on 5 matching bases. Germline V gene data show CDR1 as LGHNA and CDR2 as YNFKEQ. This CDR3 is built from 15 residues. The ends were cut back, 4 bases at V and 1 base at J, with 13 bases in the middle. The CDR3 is CASSPLKTANTEAFF. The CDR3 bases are TGTGCCAGCAGCCCTCTGAAGACAGCGAACACTGAAGCTTTCTTT.

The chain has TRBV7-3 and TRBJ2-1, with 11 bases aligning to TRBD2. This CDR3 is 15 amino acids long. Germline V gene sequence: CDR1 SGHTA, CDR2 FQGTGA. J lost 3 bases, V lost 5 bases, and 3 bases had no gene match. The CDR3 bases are TGTGCCAGCAGCCAGGGACTAGCGGACTACAATGAGCAGTTCTTC. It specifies CASSQGLADYNEQFF.

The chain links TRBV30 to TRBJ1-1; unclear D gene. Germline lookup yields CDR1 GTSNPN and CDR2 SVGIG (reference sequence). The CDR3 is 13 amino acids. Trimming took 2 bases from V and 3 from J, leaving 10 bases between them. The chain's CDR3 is CAWSPGSHTEAFF. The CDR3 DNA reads TGTGCCTGGAGTCCCGGAAGTCACACTGAAGCTTTCTTT. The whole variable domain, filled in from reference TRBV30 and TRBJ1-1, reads SQTIHQWPATLVQPVGSPLSLECTVEGTSNPNLYWYRQAAGRGLQLLFYSVGIGQISSEVPQNLSASRPQDRQFILSSKKLLLSDSGFYLCAWSPGSHTEAFFGQGTRLTVV.

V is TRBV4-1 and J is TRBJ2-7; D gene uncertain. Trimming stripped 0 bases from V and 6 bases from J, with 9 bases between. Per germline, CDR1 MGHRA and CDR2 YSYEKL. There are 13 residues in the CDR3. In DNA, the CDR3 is TGCGCCAGCAGCCAAGATTATTCCCGCGAGCAGTACTTC. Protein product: CASSQDYSREQYF.

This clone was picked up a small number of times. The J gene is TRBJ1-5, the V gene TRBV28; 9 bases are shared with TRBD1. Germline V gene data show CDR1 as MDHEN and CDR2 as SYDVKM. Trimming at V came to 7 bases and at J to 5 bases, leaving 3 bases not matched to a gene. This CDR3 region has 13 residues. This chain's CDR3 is CASITGGYQPQHF. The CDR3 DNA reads TGTGCCAGCATCACAGGGGGCTATCAGCCCCAGCATTTT.

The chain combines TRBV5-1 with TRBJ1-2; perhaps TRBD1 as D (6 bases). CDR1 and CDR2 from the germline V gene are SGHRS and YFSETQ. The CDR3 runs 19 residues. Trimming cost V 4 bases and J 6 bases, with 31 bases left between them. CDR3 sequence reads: CASSPSGELSFLRGNGYTF. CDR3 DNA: TGCGCCAGCAGCCCATCGGGGGAATTGTCATTTCTAAGGGGGAATGGCTACACCTTC.

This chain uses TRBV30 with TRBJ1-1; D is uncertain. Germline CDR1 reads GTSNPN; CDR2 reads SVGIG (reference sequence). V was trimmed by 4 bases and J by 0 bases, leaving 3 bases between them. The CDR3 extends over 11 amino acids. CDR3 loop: CAWKMNTEAFF. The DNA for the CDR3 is TGTGCCTGGAAGATGAACACTGAAGCTTTCTTT. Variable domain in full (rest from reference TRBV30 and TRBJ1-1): SQTIHQWPATLVQPVGSPLSLECTVEGTSNPNLYWYRQAAGRGLQLLFYSVGIGQISSEVPQNLSASRPQDRQFILSSKKLLLSDSGFYLCAWKMNTEAFFGQGTRLTVV.

The CDR3, as DNA: TGTGCCAGCAGCCCTGACGGGACTAGCACAGATACGCAGTATTTT. This codes for CASSPDGTSTDTQYF. The V and J genes are TRBV11-2 and TRBJ2-3; tentatively, D is TRBD2 (6 bases). The CDR3 is 15 residues long. Trimming removed 5 bases at V and 0 bases at J, with 12 bases between. From germline, CDR1 is SGHAT and CDR2 FQNNGV.

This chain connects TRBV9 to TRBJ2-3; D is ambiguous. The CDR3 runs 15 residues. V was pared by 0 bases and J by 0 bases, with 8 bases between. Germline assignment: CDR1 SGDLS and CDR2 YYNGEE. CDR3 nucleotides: TGTGCCAGCAGCGTAGAGGAAAGGAGCACAGATACGCAGTATTTT. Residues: CASSVEERSTDTQYF. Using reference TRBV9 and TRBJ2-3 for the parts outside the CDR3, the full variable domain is DSGVTQTPKHLITATGQRVTLRCSPRSGDLSVYWYQQSLDQGLQFLIQYYNGEERAKGNILERFSAQQFPDLHSELNLSSLELGDSALYFCASSVEERSTDTQYFGPGTRLTVL.